A single sample gave rise to the 18 T cell receptor beta chains below, sequenced in a study of memory CD4+ T cells and cytomegalovirus serostatus. The sort gate was single viable CD3+CD4+CD8-CD45RO+ cells for memory CD4+ T cells. The repertoire was sequenced with immunoSEQ multiplex PCR; TCRdb's copy has only in-frame clones and lacks some. The sample has over 40,000 clones, around four fifths seen once. The sequencing sample was made of memory CD4+ T cells from blood. The receptor source for this set is an adult in good health and CMV-seropositive.

The V gene is TRBV6-1, the J gene TRBJ1-2, with 7 bases matching TRBD1. There are 14 residues in the CDR3. Germline V CDR1 and CDR2: MNHNS, SASEGT. After removal of 3 bases from V and 8 bases from J, the junction contained 9 bases not matched to a gene. The CDR3: CASSDPGTEYGYTF. As DNA, the CDR3 is TGTGCCAGCAGTGATCCCGGGACAGAATACGGCTACACCTTC.

This clone was seen just once. The chain combines TRBV11-2 with TRBJ1-2, with 12 nucleotides matching TRBD1. The J segment lost 3 bases and the V segment lost 0 bases, leaving 5 bases of the junction unmatched. The CDR3 totals 17 residues. Germline CDR1 is SGHAT and CDR2 is FQNNGV. Here the CDR3 DNA reads TGTGCCAGCAGCTTAGATCTTGGGACAGGGGGCTACTATGGCTACACCTTC. It is translated as CASSLDLGTGGYYGYTF.

The chain uses TRBV10-3 and TRBJ2-3, with no clear D. V was clipped by 0 bases and J by 7 bases, with 5 bases between them. CDR3 size: 12 residues. Germline values: CDR1 ENHRY, CDR2 SYGVKD. The DNA of the CDR3 is TGTGCCATCAGTGAGTCGAGTAATACGCAGTATTTT. It is translated as CAISESSNTQYF.

V is TRBV10-3 and J is TRBJ1-1; 7 bases match TRBD1. The V segment lost 4 bases and the J segment 4 bases; nucleotides outside the gene matches: 6. The V gene's germline CDR1 is ENHRY and CDR2 SYGVKD. The CDR3 is 14 residues long. The CDR3 nucleotides are TGTGCCATCAGTGGCGGACAGGTTGGCACTGAAGCTTTCTTT. Protein: CAISGGQVGTEAFF.

This sequence joins TRBV5-1 and TRBJ2-7; possible D gene TRBD1, 6 bases. In germline, CDR1 is SGHRS, CDR2 YFSETQ. Deletions cut 5 bases from V and 3 bases from J, with 15 bases between. The CDR3 loop spans 14 amino acids. For the CDR3, the DNA is TGCGCCAGCAGGGGCGGACAGTTAATCTACGAGCAGTACTTC. This codes for CASRGGQLIYEQYF.

V is TRBV7-2 and J is TRBJ2-7; 8 bases match TRBD1. Germline V lookup: CDR1 SGHTA, CDR2 FQGNSA. V shed 1 base, J shed 4 bases, and the junction held 3 bases outside the gene matches. The CDR3 consists of 14 residues. For the CDR3, the DNA is TGTGCCAGCAGCTTAGGGGACAGGAAATACGAGCAGTACTTC. Translated: CASSLGDRKYEQYF.

CDR3: CASSIRLDTEAFF. DNA of the CDR3: TGTGCCAGCAGCATACGGTTGGACACTGAAGCTTTCTTT. The chain uses TRBV7-2 and TRBJ1-1, with D uncertain. Germline lookup yields CDR1 SGHTA and CDR2 FQGNSA. Trimming shortened V by 5 bases and J by 3 bases, and 10 bases separated the two germline ends. This CDR3 contains 13 residues.

The chain uses TRBV5-1 and TRBJ2-7; D gene ambiguous. CDR3 length: 11 residues. The V and J ends lost 4 bases and 1 base respectively, with 3 bases between them. Germline loops: CDR1 SGHRS, CDR2 YFSETQ. The CDR3: CASSPSYEQYF. As DNA, the CDR3 is TGCGCCAGCAGCCCTTCCTACGAGCAGTACTTC.

The chain combines TRBV9 with TRBJ2-2; D gene unclear. This CDR3 contains 16 residues. Germline CDR1 reads SGDLS; CDR2 reads YYNGEE. Trimming shortened V by 0 bases and J by 6 bases, and 15 bases separated the two germline ends. In DNA form, the CDR3 reads TGTGCCAGCAGCGTAGTCCCTGGGGTGGCCGCCGGGGAGCTGTTTTTT. It is translated as CASSVVPGVAAGELFF.

V usage is TRBV5-4 and J usage is TRBJ1-2; TRBD1 is a possible D gene (5 bases). The CDR3 contains 14 residues. V was shortened by 5 bases and J by 2 bases, with 13 bases between the two germline ends. CDR1 is SGHNT and CDR2 is YYREEE in the germline V gene (reference sequence). This CDR3 is CASSSGGDNYGYTF. CDR3 nucleotide sequence: TGTGCCAGCAGTTCGGGGGGGGACAACTATGGCTACACCTTC.

The gene calls are TRBV18 and TRBJ2-7; 11 bases agree with TRBD1. The germline gives CDR1 KGHSH, CDR2 LQKENI. This CDR3 spans 16 amino acids. With V trimmed by 0 bases and J by 5 bases, 6 bases remained unmatched. The CDR3 sequence: CASSPPVGQGDHEQYF. The CDR3 region has the DNA TGTGCCAGCTCACCACCGGTGGGACAGGGGGACCACGAGCAGTACTTC.

The chain links TRBV19 to TRBJ1-1; no reliable D call. The germline CDR1 and CDR2 sequences are LNHDA and SQIVND (reference sequence). The length of the CDR3 is 14 residues. Trimming pared 6 bases from V and 0 bases from J, leaving 11 bases between. The CDR3 protein is CASSQVTVNTEAFF. CDR3 DNA: TGTGCCAGTAGCCAGGTGACGGTGAACACTGAAGCTTTCTTT.

This clone was found a few times. A junction boundary mismatches the germline segment, possibly from a read error. V is TRBV5-6 and J is TRBJ1-1; D is undetermined. The CDR3 covers 13 residues. Germline CDR1 and CDR2: SGHDT and YYEEEE. CDR3 in amino acids: CASSLGANAEAFF. The DNA for the CDR3 is TGTGCCAGCAGCTTGGGTGCGAACGCTGAAGCTTTCTTT.

This chain links TRBV6-6 with TRBJ1-3; D is undetermined. The CDR3 totals 13 residues. Germline V gene lookup returns CDR1 MNHNY and CDR2 SVGAGI (reference sequence). Trimming took 0 bases from V and 4 from J, leaving 4 bases between them. The CDR3 DNA reads TGTGCCAGCAGTTACTCGATAGGAAACACCATATATTTT. Translating gives CASSYSIGNTIYF.

The CDR3 DNA sequence: TGCAGCGCGCTGGCTGACCCAGATACGCAGTATTTT. This encodes CSALADPDTQYF. This chain uses TRBV29-1 with TRBJ2-3; no clear D gene. Germline CDR1 and CDR2: SQVTM and ANQGSEA. CDR3 length equals 12 residues. Trimming stripped 7 bases from V and 4 bases from J, with 12 bases between.

The rearrangement links TRBV28 to TRBJ2-5, with a tentative D call TRBD1 (6 bases). This CDR3 has 16 amino acids. Germline V gives CDR1 MDHEN, CDR2 SYDVKM. Trimming cost V 3 bases and J 4 bases, with 18 bases left between them. Here the CDR3 reads CASSFAGEPIGETQYF. DNA of the CDR3: TGTGCCAGCAGTTTTGCAGGGGAGCCTATAGGAGAGACCCAGTACTTC.

The table lists this clone with a few counts. This chain joins TRBV5-1 and TRBJ2-3; TRBD1 matches at 7 bases. There are 14 residues in the CDR3. Germline CDR1 SGHRS, CDR2 YFSETQ. V gave up 0 bases and J gave up 6 bases; unmatched junction bases: 4. This CDR3 reads CASSLEGTEDTQYF. The CDR3 coding sequence is TGCGCCAGCAGCTTGGAAGGGACAGAGGATACGCAGTATTTT. The complete variable domain, with remaining parts taken from reference TRBV5-1 and TRBJ2-3, reads KAGVTQTPRYLIKTRGQQVTLSCSPISGHRSVSWYQQTPGQGLQFLFEYFSETQRNKGNFPGRFSGRQFSNSRSEMNVSTLELGDSALYLCASSLEGTEDTQYFGPGTRLTVL.

This CDR3 is CATLRKGAEDQPQHF. The CDR3 nucleotides read TGTGCCACCCTTCGAAAGGGGGCAGAAGATCAGCCCCAGCATTTT. V is TRBV6-6 and J is TRBJ1-5; 7 nucleotides align to TRBD1. The germline V gene has CDR1 MNHNY and CDR2 SVGAGI (reference sequence). The CDR3 is made up of 15 amino acids. V trimming: 10 bases; J trimming: 5 bases; junction bases outside the gene matches: 14.